The 9 T cell receptor beta chains below were found in one sample sequenced in a study of shared clonotypes between healthy human individuals. TCRdb's table, derived via immunoSEQ multiplex PCR, lists solely in-frame clones and lacks some. Here the sample spans over a million clones, about four fifths being singletons. Material for sequencing was memory CD4+ T cells from PBMCs. Described subset: CD45RA-negative fraction. Receptors originate from a man younger than 35 in good health. Some clones in this sample may be carry-over from other donors' samples.

This clone was observed a few times. The chain recombines TRBV5-6 with TRBJ2-5, with D unclear. The CDR3 consists of 15 residues. Germline CDR1 reads SGHDT; CDR2 reads YYEEEE. V lost 3 bases and J 0 bases, leaving 12 bases between the germline ends. CDR3 nucleotides: TGTGCCAGCAGCTCCCCGGTGGGGTACCAAGAGACCCAGTACTTC. Residues: CASSSPVGYQETQYF.

This clone was seen many times. The chain combines TRBV18 with TRBJ1-1; TRBD1 aligns across 10 bases. V trimming: 6 bases; J trimming: 4 bases; junction bases outside the gene matches: 8. CDR1 and CDR2 (germline): KGHSH, LQKENI. CDR3 size: 15 residues. The CDR3 sequence is CASSKETGGVTEAFF. The CDR3 bases are TGTGCCAGCTCCAAAGAGACAGGGGGCGTCACTGAAGCTTTCTTT.

The V and J genes are TRBV6-1 and TRBJ2-3; D is perhaps TRBD2 (6 bases). Trimming removed 5 bases at V and 11 bases at J, with 14 bases between. This CDR3 contains 12 residues. From germline, CDR1 is MNHNS and CDR2 SASEGT. CDR3 protein: CASSSGTPGQYF. The CDR3, as DNA: TGTGCCAGCAGTTCTGGGACTCCTGGGCAGTATTTT.

This chain connects TRBV7-8 to TRBJ2-7; tentatively, D is TRBD2 (6 bases). Germline V CDR1 and CDR2: SGHVS, FQNEAQ. The CDR3 runs 15 residues. V was clipped by 3 bases and J by 1 base, with 13 bases between them. CDR3 nucleotide sequence: TGTGCCAGCAGCTTGCTACTAGCCTCGTCCTACGAGCAGTACTTC. Translated, it gives CASSLLLASSYEQYF.

The chain uses TRBV6-1 and TRBJ1-2; 10 bases map to TRBD1. CDR1 MNHNS and CDR2 SASEGT come from the germline V gene. V lost 0 bases to trimming and J lost 8 bases; unmatched junction nucleotides: 6. The CDR3 is 15 amino acids. The CDR3 region has the DNA TGTGCCAGCAGTGAAGCTATGGGACAGGGGCGAGGCTACACCTTC. Amino acid sequence: CASSEAMGQGRGYTF.

V gene TRBV27 combines with J gene TRBJ2-2; D call uncertain. This CDR3 contains 14 residues. Germline-derived CDR1 and CDR2 are MNHEY and SMNVEV (reference sequence). With 5 bases removed from V and 6 bases from J, the gap between germline ends came to 13 bases. The CDR3 reads CASSRTPKAGELFF. The CDR3 coding sequence is TGTGCCAGCAGTCGCACACCGAAGGCCGGGGAGCTGTTTTTT.

In this sample, this clone turned up once. The chain carries TRBV7-2 and TRBJ2-3, with D uncertain. Per germline, CDR1 SGHTA and CDR2 FQGNSA. There are 14 residues in the CDR3. V was cut by 1 base and J by 4 bases, with 9 bases left in between. The CDR3: CASSLGAASDTQYF. CDR3 bases: TGTGCCAGCAGCTTAGGGGCCGCCTCAGATACGCAGTATTTT.

Here the CDR3 DNA reads TGTGCCAGCAGCGAGAGGGGACAGATGAACACCGGGGAGCTGTTTTTT. As protein: CASSERGQMNTGELFF. This rearrangement joins TRBV9 to TRBJ2-2, with 7 nucleotides matching TRBD1. The CDR3 spans 16 residues. V dropped 3 bases and J dropped 1; count of bases not matched to a gene: 6. Looked up from germline, CDR1 is SGDLS and CDR2 is YYNGEE.

This clone is a singleton in its sample. The rearrangement links TRBV11-2 to TRBJ2-2; tentative D call: TRBD1 (6 bases). This CDR3 spans 15 amino acids. V lost 1 base and J 1 base, leaving 7 bases between the germline ends. Germline V CDR1 and CDR2: SGHAT, FQNNGV. The CDR3 loop is CASSLVRGNTGELFF. The CDR3 bases are TGTGCCAGCAGCTTAGTCAGGGGGAACACCGGGGAGCTGTTTTTT.